The 13 T cell receptor beta chains in this list originate from one sample, sequenced in a study of blood T cell repertoires in COVID-19. Data came from immunoSEQ multiplex PCR; TCRdb stores just in-frame clones and leaves some out. This sample has fewer than 300,000 clones, with roughly 84% found just once. Sequencing input: peripheral blood. All receptors derive from a human donor with COVID-19, enrolled during active disease. The donor label of this sample is uncertain.

This clone was observed a single time. V gene TRBV24-1 combines with J gene TRBJ2-1; TRBD1 might be the D (6 bases). This CDR3 is 12 amino acids long. V lost 5 bases and J 10 bases, leaving 11 bases between the germline ends. CDR1 is KGHDR and CDR2 is SFDVKD in the germline V gene. As DNA, the CDR3 is TGTGCCACCAGTGTCCAGGGGCAGGAGCAGTTCTTC. This encodes CATSVQGQEQFF.

The chain links TRBV5-1 to TRBJ1-2, with D hard to call. The germline gives CDR1 SGHRS, CDR2 YFSETQ. V was clipped by 1 base and J by 0 bases, with 10 bases between them. The CDR3 loop spans 15 amino acids. Here the CDR3 reads CASSLREGANYGYTF. The CDR3 bases are TGCGCCAGCAGCTTGCGGGAGGGAGCTAACTATGGCTACACCTTC.

The chain is built from TRBV5-5 and TRBJ2-2; possibly TRBD2 for D (5 bases). Trimming stripped 1 base from V and 2 bases from J, with 12 bases between. This CDR3 contains 16 residues. Germline CDR1 reads SGHKS; CDR2 reads YYEKEE (reference sequence). The CDR3 loop reads CASSLWSGINTGELFF. The CDR3 DNA reads as TGTGCCAGCAGCTTGTGGTCGGGGATTAACACCGGGGAGCTGTTTTTT. Combining the CDR3 with reference TRBV5-5 and TRBJ2-2 gives the whole variable domain DAGVTQSPTHLIKTRGQQVTLRCSPISGHKSVSWYQQVLGQGPQFIFQYYEKEERGRGNFPDRFSARQFPNYSSELNVNALLLGDSALYLCASSLWSGINTGELFFGEGSRLTVL.

The V call is TRBV19, the J call TRBJ2-1; no firm D call. Germline values: CDR1 LNHDA, CDR2 SQIVND (reference sequence). This CDR3 region has 13 residues. Trimming took off 5 bases at V and 7 bases at J, with 12 bases between the two ends. In nucleotides, the CDR3 is TGTGCCAGTAGTCAGTATGGCCGAAATGAGCAGTTCTTC. Translated, it gives CASSQYGRNEQFF. The full variable domain, completed using reference TRBV19 and TRBJ2-1, is DGGITQSPKYLFRKEGQNVTLSCEQNLNHDAMYWYRQDPGQGLRLIYYSQIVNDFQKGDIAEGYSVSREKKESFPLTVTSAQKNPTAFYLCASSQYGRNEQFFGPGTRLTVL.

In nucleotides, the CDR3 is TGTGCCAGCAGGTACTCGGACAGTTACTATGGCTACACCTTC. Encoded protein: CASRYSDSYYGYTF. The chain has TRBV7-9 and TRBJ1-2, with D maybe TRBD1 (6 bases). Deletions cut 6 bases from V and 3 bases from J, with 14 bases between. Germline CDR1 SEHNR, CDR2 FQNEAQ (reference sequence). The CDR3 runs to 14 residues.

The V gene is TRBV18, the J gene TRBJ2-4; 7 bases align to TRBD1. Germline CDR1 KGHSH, CDR2 LQKENI. The V segment lost 3 bases and the J segment 4 bases; nucleotides outside the gene matches: 9. The CDR3 has 16 amino acids. CDR3 in DNA: TGTGCCAGCTCACCTCCGGCGGACAGGCAGAAAAACATTCAGTACTTC. Translating gives CASSPPADRQKNIQYF. Full variable domain (remainder filled in from reference TRBV18 and TRBJ2-4): NAGVMQNPRHLVRRRGQEARLRCSPMKGHSHVYWYRQLPEEGLKFMVYLQKENIIDESGMPKERFSAEFPKEGPSILRIQQVVRGDSAAYFCASSPPADRQKNIQYFGAGTRLSVL.

This chain joins TRBV30 and TRBJ2-1; 10 positions match TRBD1. In germline, CDR1 is GTSNPN, CDR2 SVGIG (reference sequence). The CDR3 totals 13 residues. J was trimmed by 4 bases and V by 6 bases; bases with no gene match: 3. In nucleotides, the CDR3 is TGTGCCTGTATGGGACAGGGGTACAATGAGCAGTTCTTC. It is translated as CACMGQGYNEQFF.

The chain is built from TRBV2 and TRBJ1-4; D call uncertain. V was shortened by 4 bases and J by 8 bases, with 17 bases between the two germline ends. The CDR3 extends over 15 amino acids. Germline V CDR1 and CDR2: SNHLY, FYNNEI. The CDR3 region is CASSVTGEEGEKLFF. CDR3 DNA sequence: TGTGCCAGCAGTGTAACTGGGGAGGAAGGGGAAAAACTGTTTTTT.

The chain couples TRBV5-1 to TRBJ2-2; D may be TRBD1 (5 bases). Germline V lookup: CDR1 SGHRS, CDR2 YFSETQ. Trimming removed 4 bases from V and 0 bases from J, with 13 bases in between. This CDR3 is built from 16 residues. CDR3 protein: CASSPIQGSNTGELFF. For the CDR3, the DNA is TGCGCCAGCAGCCCCATTCAGGGATCGAACACCGGGGAGCTGTTTTTT.

V gene TRBV19 combines with J gene TRBJ1-1, with 11 bases aligning to TRBD1. The CDR3 is made up of 16 amino acids. With 4 bases clipped from V and 0 bases from J, the junction kept 4 bases outside the gene matches. The germline gives CDR1 LNHDA, CDR2 SQIVND (reference sequence). CDR3 sequence reads: CASSKRTGGMNTEAFF. For the CDR3, the DNA is TGTGCCAGTAGTAAAAGGACAGGGGGCATGAACACTGAAGCTTTCTTT.

In DNA, the CDR3 is TGTGCCAGCAGCAGCCATACGAACACTGAAGCTTTCTTT. Protein sequence: CASSSHTNTEAFF. The rearrangement links TRBV11-3 to TRBJ1-1; D uncertain. Trimming took off 5 bases at V and 1 base at J, with 8 bases between the two ends. The CDR3 covers 13 residues. In germline, CDR1 is SGHNT, CDR2 YENEEA.

This chain links TRBV5-1 with TRBJ2-1, with TRBD2 as a possible D gene (6 bases). Between the trimmed V and J ends, which lost 0 bases and 14 bases, there was a span of 15 bases. Germline assignment: CDR1 SGHRS and CDR2 YFSETQ. This CDR3 spans 13 amino acids. The CDR3 reads CASSLGTGEREFF. The CDR3 DNA follows: TGCGCCAGCAGCTTGGGGACGGGAGAGAGGGAGTTCTTC.

This clone was counted between two and nine times. This chain connects TRBV5-4 to TRBJ1-2; possibly TRBD1 for D (5 bases). This CDR3 contains 14 residues. CDR1 is SGHNT and CDR2 is YYREEE in the germline V gene (reference sequence). V lost 1 base, J lost 4 bases, and 11 bases lay in between. The CDR3 loop reads CASSLSQGPYGYTF. The CDR3 DNA sequence: TGTGCCAGCAGCTTGAGCCAGGGCCCCTATGGCTACACCTTC.